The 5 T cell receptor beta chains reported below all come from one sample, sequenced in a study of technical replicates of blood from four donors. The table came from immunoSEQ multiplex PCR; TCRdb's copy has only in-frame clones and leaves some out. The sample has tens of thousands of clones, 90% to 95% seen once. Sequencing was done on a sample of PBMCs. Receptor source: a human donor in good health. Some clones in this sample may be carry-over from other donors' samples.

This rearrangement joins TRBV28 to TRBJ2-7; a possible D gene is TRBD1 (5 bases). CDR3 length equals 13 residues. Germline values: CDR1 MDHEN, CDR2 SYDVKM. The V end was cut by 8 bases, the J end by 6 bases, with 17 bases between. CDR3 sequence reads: CASLGGAGTEQYF. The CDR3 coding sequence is TGTGCCAGCCTCGGTGGGGCAGGTACCGAGCAGTACTTC.

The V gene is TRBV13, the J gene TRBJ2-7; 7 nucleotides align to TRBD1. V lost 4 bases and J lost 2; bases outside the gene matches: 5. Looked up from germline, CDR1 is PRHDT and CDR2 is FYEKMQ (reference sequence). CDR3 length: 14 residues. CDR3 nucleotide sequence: TGTGCCAGCAGCTGGGGGACAGCCACCTACGAGCAGTACTTC. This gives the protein CASSWGTATYEQYF.

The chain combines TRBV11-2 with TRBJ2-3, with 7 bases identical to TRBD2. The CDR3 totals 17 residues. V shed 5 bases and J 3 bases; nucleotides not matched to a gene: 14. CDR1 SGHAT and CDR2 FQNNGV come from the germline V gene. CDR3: CASSPIQAGLGTDTQYF. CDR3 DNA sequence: TGTGCCAGCAGCCCCATTCAAGCGGGATTAGGGACAGATACGCAGTATTTT.

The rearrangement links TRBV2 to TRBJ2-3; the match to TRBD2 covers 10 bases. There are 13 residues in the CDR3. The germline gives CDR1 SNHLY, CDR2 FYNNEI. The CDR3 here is CAGSSGRADTQYF. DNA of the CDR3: TGTGCGGGCTCTAGCGGGAGAGCAGATACGCAGTATTTT.

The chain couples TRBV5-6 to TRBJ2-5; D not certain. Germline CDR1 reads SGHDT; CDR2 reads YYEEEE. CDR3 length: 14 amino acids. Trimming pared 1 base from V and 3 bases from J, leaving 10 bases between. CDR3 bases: TGTGCCAGCAGCTTGTCGTTGGGCGAAGAGACCCAGTACTTC. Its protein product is CASSLSLGEETQYF.